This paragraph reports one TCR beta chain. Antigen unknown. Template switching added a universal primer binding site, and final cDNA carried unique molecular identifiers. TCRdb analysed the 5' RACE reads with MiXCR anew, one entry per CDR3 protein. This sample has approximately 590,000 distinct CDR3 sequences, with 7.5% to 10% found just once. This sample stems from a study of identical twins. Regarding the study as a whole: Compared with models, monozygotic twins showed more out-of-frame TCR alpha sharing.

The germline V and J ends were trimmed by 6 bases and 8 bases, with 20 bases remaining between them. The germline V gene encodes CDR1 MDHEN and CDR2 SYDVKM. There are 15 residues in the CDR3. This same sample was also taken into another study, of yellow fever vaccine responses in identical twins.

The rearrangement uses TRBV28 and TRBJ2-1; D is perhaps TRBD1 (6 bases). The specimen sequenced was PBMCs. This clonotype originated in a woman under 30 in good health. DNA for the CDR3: TGTGCCAGCAGAGTGACAGGAATGAGGTGGGATGAGCAGTTCTTC. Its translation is CASRVTGMRWDEQFF.